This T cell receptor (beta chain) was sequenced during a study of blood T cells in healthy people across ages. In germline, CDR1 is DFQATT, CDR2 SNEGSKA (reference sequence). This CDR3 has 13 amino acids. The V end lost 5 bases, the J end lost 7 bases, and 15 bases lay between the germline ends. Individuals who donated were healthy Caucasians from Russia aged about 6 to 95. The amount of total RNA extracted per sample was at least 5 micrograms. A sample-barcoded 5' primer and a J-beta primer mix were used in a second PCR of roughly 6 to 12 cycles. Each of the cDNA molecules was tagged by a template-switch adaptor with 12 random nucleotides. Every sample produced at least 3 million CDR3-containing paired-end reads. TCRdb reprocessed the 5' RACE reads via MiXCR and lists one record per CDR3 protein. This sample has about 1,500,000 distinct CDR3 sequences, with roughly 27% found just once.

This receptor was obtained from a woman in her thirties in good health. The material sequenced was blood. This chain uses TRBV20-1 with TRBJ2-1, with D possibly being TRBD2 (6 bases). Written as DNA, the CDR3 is TGCAGTGCTGGGGTTACTAGCCAGAATGAGCAGTTCTTC. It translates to CSAGVTSQNEQFF.